This TCR beta chain was identified in a study of blood T cell repertoires in COVID-19. Study in general: Donors in the United States, Italy and Spain gave samples during acute or convalescent COVID-19.

The germline V gene has CDR1 SGHDT and CDR2 YYEEEE. The CDR3 is made up of 12 amino acids. The V gene end was trimmed by 2 bases and the J gene end by 7 bases; junction bases not matched to a gene: 1. Methods used by the authors: Using reference gene primer amplification, nucleated cell counts were estimated. TCRdb's table, derived via immunoSEQ multiplex PCR, lists solely in-frame clones and lacks some. D and trimming come from the DNA, and the V and J calls and clone size come from that table. The sample lists roughly 410,000 clones; around 87% were seen once. The chain combines TRBV5-6 with TRBJ2-7; TRBD1 aligns across 9 bases. The receptor's source is a woman aged 55-69 years with COVID-19, enrolled during active disease. The sequenced sample consisted of peripheral blood. CDR3 DNA: TGTGCCAGCAGCTTTGGGACAGGGGAGCAGTACTTC. Translation: CASSFGTGEQYF.